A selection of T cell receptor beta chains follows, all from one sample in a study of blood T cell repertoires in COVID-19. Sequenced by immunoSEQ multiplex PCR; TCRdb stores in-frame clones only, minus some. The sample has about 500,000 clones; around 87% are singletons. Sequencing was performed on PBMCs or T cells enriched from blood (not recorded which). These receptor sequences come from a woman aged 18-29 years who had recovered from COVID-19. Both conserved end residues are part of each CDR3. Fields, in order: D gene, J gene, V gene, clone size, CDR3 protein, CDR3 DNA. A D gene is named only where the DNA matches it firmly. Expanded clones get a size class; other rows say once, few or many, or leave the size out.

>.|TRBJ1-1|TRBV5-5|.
CASSLRWEYQGQSEAFF
TGTGCCAGCAGCTTGAGATGGGAGTATCAGGGGCAATCTGAAGCTTTCTTT
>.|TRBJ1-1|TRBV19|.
CASSVPVQNTEAFF
TGTGCCAGTAGTGTCCCGGTGCAGAACACTGAAGCTTTCTTT
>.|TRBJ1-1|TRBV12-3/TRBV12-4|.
CASSYGQTEAFF
TGTGCCAGCAGTTATGGACAGACTGAAGCTTTCTTT
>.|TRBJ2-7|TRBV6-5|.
CASSSSDRPAYEQYF
.
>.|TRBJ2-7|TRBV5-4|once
CASSPTVSGGGHEQYF
TGTGCCAGCAGCCCTACGGTCTCTGGGGGGGGGCACGAGCAGTACTTC
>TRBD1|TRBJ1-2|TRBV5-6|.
CASSLRTGHFNYGYTF
TGTGCCAGCAGCCTAAGGACAGGACATTTCAACTATGGCTACACCTTC
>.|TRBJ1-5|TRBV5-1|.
CASSFISGQPQHF
TGCGCCAGCAGCTTTATATCGGGGCAGCCCCAGCATTTT
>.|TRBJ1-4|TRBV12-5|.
CASATDRDNEKLFF
TGTGCTAGTGCTACGGACAGAGATAATGAAAAACTGTTTTTT
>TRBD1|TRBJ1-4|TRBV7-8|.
CASSTTSGQGDEKLFF
TGTGCCAGCAGCACAACCTCGGGACAGGGGGATGAAAAACTGTTTTTT
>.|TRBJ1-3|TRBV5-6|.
CASSQGAFSGNTIYF
TGTGCCAGCAGCCAAGGGGCCTTCTCTGGAAACACCATATATTTT
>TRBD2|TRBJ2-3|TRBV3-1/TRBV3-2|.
CASRPSGRTDTQYF
TGTGCCAGCAGACCTAGCGGGCGCACAGATACGCAGTATTTT
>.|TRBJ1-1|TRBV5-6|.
CASSRGARMNTEAFF
TGTGCCAGCAGCCGAGGAGCCAGAATGAACACTGAAGCTTTCTTT
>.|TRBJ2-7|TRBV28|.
CASRTGAGEQYF
TGTGCCAGCAGAACAGGTGCCGGCGAGCAGTACTTC
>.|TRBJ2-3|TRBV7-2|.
CASSLGGADTQYF
TGTGCCAGCAGCTTAGGGGGCGCAGATACGCAGTATTTT
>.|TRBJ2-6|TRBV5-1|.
CASSEQVSGANVLTF
TGCGCCAGCTCAGAACAGGTCTCTGGGGCCAACGTCCTGACTTTC
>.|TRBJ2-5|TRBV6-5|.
CASTPRGGETQYF
TGTGCCAGCACCCCTCGGGGTGGGGAGACCCAGTACTTC
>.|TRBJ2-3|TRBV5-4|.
CASSLTGTDTQYF
TGTGCCAGCAGCTTGACGGGGACAGATACGCAGTATTTT
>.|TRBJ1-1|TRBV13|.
CASSSPRKDTEAFF
TGTGCCAGCAGCTCCCCCAGGAAGGACACTGAAGCTTTCTTT
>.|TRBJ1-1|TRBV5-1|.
CASSFLSSGGTEAFF
TGCGCCAGCAGCTTCTTATCTTCGGGGGGCACTGAAGCTTTCTTT
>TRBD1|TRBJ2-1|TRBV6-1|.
CASSELGQGATRKFF
TGTGCCAGCAGTGAACTGGGACAGGGGGCTACCAGAAAGTTCTTC
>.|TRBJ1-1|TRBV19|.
CASSIDDTPGNLMNTEAFF
TGTGCCAGTAGTATAGATGACACACCAGGGAACCTCATGAACACTGAAGCTTTCTTT
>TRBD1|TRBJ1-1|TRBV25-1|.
CASMEGARETEAFF
TGTGCCAGCATGGAGGGGGCGCGGGAAACTGAAGCTTTCTTT
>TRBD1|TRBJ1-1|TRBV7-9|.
CASSLGSVRTGKTEAFF
TGTGCCAGCAGCTTAGGATCGGTAAGGACAGGGAAGACTGAAGCTTTCTTT
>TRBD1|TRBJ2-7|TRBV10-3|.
CAISVDRSSYEQYF
TGTGCCATCAGTGTGGACAGGAGCTCCTACGAGCAGTACTTC
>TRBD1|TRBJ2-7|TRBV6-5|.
CASSRGTGREQYF
TGTGCCAGCAGCCGCGGGACAGGGCGCGAGCAGTACTTC
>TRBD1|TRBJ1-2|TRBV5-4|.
CASSLEQGAMYGYTF
TGTGCCAGCAGCTTGGAACAGGGGGCCATGTATGGCTACACCTTC
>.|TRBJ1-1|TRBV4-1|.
CASRGRLNTEAFF
TGCGCCAGCAGGGGCAGACTGAACACTGAAGCTTTCTTT
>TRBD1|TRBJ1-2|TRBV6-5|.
CASSPHIQGKDGYTF
TGTGCCAGCAGTCCACATATACAGGGGAAGGATGGCTACACCTTC
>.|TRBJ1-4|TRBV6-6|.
CASRVATNEKLFF
TGTGCCAGCCGGGTCGCAACTAATGAAAAACTGTTTTTT
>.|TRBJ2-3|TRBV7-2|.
CASSLGPQADTQYF
TGTGCCAGCAGCTTAGGGCCCCAGGCAGATACGCAGTATTTT
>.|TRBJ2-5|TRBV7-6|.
CASSSDYGETQYF
TGTGCCAGCAGCTCCGACTATGGAGAGACCCAGTACTTC
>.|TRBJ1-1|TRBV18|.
CASSPVGGVTEAFF
TGTGCCAGCTCACCGGTAGGGGGAGTGACTGAAGCTTTCTTT
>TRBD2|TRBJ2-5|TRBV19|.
CASKGLAGVGQETQYF
TGTGCCAGTAAGGGACTAGCGGGGGTCGGGCAAGAGACCCAGTACTTC
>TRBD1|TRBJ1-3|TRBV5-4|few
CASSPYQGASGNTIYF
TGTGCCAGCAGTCCTTATCAGGGGGCCTCTGGAAACACCATATATTTT
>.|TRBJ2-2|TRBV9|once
CASSVNLVGGELFF
TGTGCCAGCAGCGTAAACCTAGTAGGCGGGGAGCTGTTTTTT
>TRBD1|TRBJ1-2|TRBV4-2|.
CASSHEGQTNYGYTF
TGTGCCAGCAGCCACGAGGGACAGACTAACTATGGCTACACCTTC
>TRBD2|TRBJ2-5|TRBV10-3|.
CAISVCLAGQYQETQYF
TGTGCCATCAGTGTATGTCTAGCGGGGCAGTACCAAGAGACCCAGTACTTC